Below are 22 T cell receptor beta chains sequenced from a single sample in a study of glioma-infiltrating T cells after dendritic cell vaccination. Time point denoted: after dendritic cell vaccination, including at tumor progression/relapse. Assay: immunoSEQ multiplex PCR; the TCRdb copy retains only in-frame clones and omits some. This sample has over 75,000 clones; about 81% occur once, and the top ten carry around 2.2%. Sequenced here: blood, sampled after dendritic cell vaccination. These receptor sequences come from a human donor with glioblastoma.

The V call is TRBV9, the J call TRBJ2-3; possibly TRBD1 for D (7 bases). Trimming removed 3 bases from V and 4 bases from J, with 12 bases in between. This CDR3 spans 14 amino acids. The V gene's germline CDR1 is SGDLS and CDR2 YYNGEE. The chain's CDR3 is CASSGQGGADTQYF. CDR3 in DNA: TGTGCCAGCAGCGGGCAGGGGGGTGCAGATACGCAGTATTTT.

The V and J genes are TRBV18 and TRBJ2-7; 10 positions match TRBD2. This CDR3 has 15 residues. J was trimmed by 0 bases and V by 3 bases; bases with no gene match: 2. Germline V gene data show CDR1 as KGHSH and CDR2 as LQKENI. This chain's CDR3 is CASSPSGRTSYEQYV. The CDR3 DNA reads TGTGCCAGCTCACCTAGCGGGAGGACCTCCTACGAGCAGTACGTC.

This sequence joins TRBV6-1 and TRBJ2-7, with 7 nucleotides matching TRBD1. There are 13 residues in the CDR3. Germline assignment: CDR1 MNHNS and CDR2 SASEGT. V trimming: 5 bases; J trimming: 3 bases; junction bases outside the gene matches: 4. CDR3 nucleotide sequence: TGTGCCAGCAGTTTCGGGGACAGCTACGAGCAGTACGTC. Amino acid sequence: CASSFGDSYEQYV.

The chain combines TRBV4-1 with TRBJ2-7, with 7 bases aligning to TRBD2. V lost 5 bases, J lost 2 bases, and 9 bases stayed unmatched. The germline gives CDR1 MGHRA, CDR2 YSYEKL. There are 15 residues in the CDR3. The chain's CDR3 is CASSVSWGGTYEQYV. The CDR3 DNA sequence: TGCGCCAGCAGCGTCTCTTGGGGGGGAACCTACGAGCAGTACGTC.

This clone was seen only a few times. The chain employs TRBV6-1 and TRBJ2-7; 7 bases match TRBD1. CDR3 length equals 13 residues. With 8 bases clipped from V and 4 bases from J, the junction kept 8 bases outside the gene matches. In germline, CDR1 is MNHNS, CDR2 SASEGT. The CDR3 is CASPGQNSYEQYF. DNA of the CDR3: TGTGCCAGCCCGGGACAGAACTCTTACGAGCAGTACTTC.

The chain has TRBV6-5 and TRBJ2-5, with a possible D match to TRBD2 (5 bases). Per germline, CDR1 MNHEY and CDR2 SVGAGI. V lost 6 bases and J lost 0, with 8 bases in between. The CDR3 contains 13 residues. As DNA, the CDR3 is TGTGCCAGCAGCGAGGACTACCAAGAGACCCAGTACTTC. It encodes CASSEDYQETQYF.

The gene calls are TRBV5-1 and TRBJ2-3, with 10 bases lining up with TRBD2. After removal of 5 bases from V and 3 bases from J, the junction contained 9 bases not matched to a gene. In germline, CDR1 is SGHRS, CDR2 YFSETQ. The CDR3 spans 16 residues. CDR3 bases: TGCGCCAGCAGTCCCGTCGGTAGCGGGAGGACAGATACGCAGTATTTT. It specifies CASSPVGSGRTDTQYF.

J is TRBJ1-1 and V is TRBV9, with TRBD1 matching 7 bases. The germline gives CDR1 SGDLS, CDR2 YYNGEE. The CDR3 is 17 amino acids. V was pared by 4 bases and J by 3 bases, with 15 bases of the junction left unmatched. CDR3 coding DNA: TGTGCCAGCAGCCCTCCGACAGGGTCCCGAGGAGACACTGAAGCTTTCTTT. It yields the protein CASSPPTGSRGDTEAFF. The full variable domain, with the rest looked up from reference TRBV9 and TRBJ1-1, is DSGVTQTPKHLITATGQRVTLRCSPRSGDLSVYWYQQSLDQGLQFLIQYYNGEERAKGNILERFSAQQFPDLHSELNLSSLELGDSALYFCASSPPTGSRGDTEAFFGQGTRLTVV.

The chain couples TRBV5-6 to TRBJ2-7, with TRBD1 identical over 7 bases. The CDR3 has 14 residues. Germline CDR1 is SGHDT and CDR2 is YYEEEE. The J segment lost 3 bases and the V segment lost 2 bases, leaving 5 bases of the junction unmatched. CDR3 loop: CASSFGRGNYEQYF. The CDR3 coding sequence is TGTGCCAGCAGCTTTGGCAGGGGGAACTACGAGCAGTACTTC.

The CDR3 region has the DNA TGTGCCAGCAGCTTTCCCGCGGGACAGGGGTTTGCAACTAATGAAAAACTGTTTTTT. Translation: CASSFPAGQGFATNEKLFF. The genes are TRBV7-9 and TRBJ1-4, with 10 bases identical to TRBD1. V gave up 3 bases and J gave up 0 bases; unmatched junction bases: 10. The CDR3 totals 19 residues. Germline V gene sequence: CDR1 SEHNR, CDR2 FQNEAQ (reference sequence).

This chain links TRBV6-6 with TRBJ2-3, with D possibly matching TRBD2 (5 bases). Germline V lookup: CDR1 MNHNY, CDR2 SVGAGI (reference sequence). CDR3 length: 13 amino acids. V was shortened by 7 bases and J by 6 bases, with 14 bases between the two germline ends. In nucleotides, the CDR3 is TGTGCCAGCACCCCCCTAGCCTGGGATACGCAGTATTTT. Amino acid sequence: CASTPLAWDTQYF.

The J gene is TRBJ2-7, the V gene TRBV25-1, with 8 bases identical to TRBD1. V trimming: 4 bases; J trimming: 0 bases; junction bases outside the gene matches: 8. The CDR3 is made up of 16 amino acids. The germline V gene has CDR1 MGHDK and CDR2 SYGVNS. The CDR3 coding sequence is TGTGCCAGCAGTGCGGGACAGGAAATCCCCTCCTACGAGCAGTACTTC. Amino acid sequence: CASSAGQEIPSYEQYF.

The chain couples TRBV19 to TRBJ1-2; 9 bases are a match to TRBD1. The CDR3 spans 14 residues. CDR1 is LNHDA and CDR2 is SQIVND in the germline V gene (reference sequence). V was pared by 1 base and J by 8 bases, with 5 bases of the junction left unmatched. The CDR3 DNA follows: TGTGCCAGTAGTATAGGACAGGGGGTTCGGGGCTACACCTTC. Protein: CASSIGQGVRGYTF.

The chain couples TRBV2 to TRBJ1-1; no definite D call. Germline-derived CDR1 and CDR2 are SNHLY and FYNNEI. The V gene lost 5 bases and the J gene lost 3 bases, with 13 bases spanning the gap. The CDR3 sequence is 14 residues long. CDR3 nucleotide sequence: TGTGCCAGCAGTAAGTCCAATTCGGACACTGAAGCTTTCTTT. Protein sequence: CASSKSNSDTEAFF.

This clone was detected a few times. The chain links TRBV2 to TRBJ1-1, with no clear D. Between the trimmed V and J ends, which lost 4 bases and 4 bases, there was a span of 4 bases. CDR1 SNHLY and CDR2 FYNNEI come from the germline V gene. This CDR3 comprises 11 residues. For the CDR3, the DNA is TGTGCCAGCAGTGTCATCACTGAAGCTTTCTTT. Its translation: CASSVITEAFF.

The chain couples TRBV19 to TRBJ2-3; 11 bases map to TRBD2. After removal of 6 bases from V and 4 bases from J, the junction contained 9 bases not matched to a gene. CDR3 length: 16 residues. The germline V gene encodes CDR1 LNHDA and CDR2 SQIVND (reference sequence). The CDR3 reads CASSPLAGGLSDTQYF. CDR3 nucleotide sequence: TGTGCCAGTAGCCCCCTAGCGGGGGGTTTGTCAGATACGCAGTATTTT. Looking up the rest from reference TRBV19 and TRBJ2-3 gives the full variable domain: DGGITQSPKYLFRKEGQNVTLSCEQNLNHDAMYWYRQDPGQGLRLIYYSQIVNDFQKGDIAEGYSVSREKKESFPLTVTSAQKNPTAFYLCASSPLAGGLSDTQYFGPGTRLTVL.

The rearrangement links TRBV14 to TRBJ1-2; 10 positions match TRBD1. Germline V gives CDR1 SGHDN, CDR2 FVKESK. CDR3 size: 14 residues. V lost 4 bases, J lost 6 bases, and 5 bases stayed unmatched. CDR3 loop: CASSRDRGYNGYTF. The CDR3 bases are TGTGCCAGCAGCCGGGACAGGGGTTATAATGGCTACACCTTC.

V usage is TRBV9 and J usage is TRBJ1-3; 7 bases map to TRBD1. Germline CDR1 SGDLS, CDR2 YYNGEE. V trimming: 4 bases; J trimming: 4 bases; junction bases outside the gene matches: 5. This CDR3 spans 14 amino acids. The CDR3 DNA is TGTGCCAGCAGCACGTCGACAGGGGGAAACACCATATATTTT. Encoded protein: CASSTSTGGNTIYF.

The rearrangement joins TRBV6-1 to TRBJ1-6, with TRBD1 identical over 10 bases. Germline V gives CDR1 MNHNS, CDR2 SASEGT. J lost 0 bases, V lost 2 bases, and 1 base had no gene match. This CDR3 is 17 amino acids long. As DNA, the CDR3 is TGTGCCAGCAGTGAACGGGACAGGGGCTCCTATAATTCACCCCTCCACTTT. This codes for CASSERDRGSYNSPLHF.

This clone was seen a handful of times. The chain has TRBV11-2 and TRBJ2-2, with D uncertain. The CDR3 totals 16 residues. Trimming removed 2 bases from V and 0 bases from J, with 10 bases in between. In germline, CDR1 is SGHAT, CDR2 FQNNGV. The CDR3 DNA reads TGTGCCAGCAGCTTAAATGGCGGAGCGAACACCGGGGAGCTGTTTTTT. It codes for CASSLNGGANTGELFF.

The J gene is TRBJ1-5, the V gene TRBV27; D is perhaps TRBD1 (5 bases). The CDR3 has 13 amino acids. With 6 bases removed from V and 4 bases from J, the gap between germline ends came to 10 bases. Germline loops: CDR1 MNHEY, CDR2 SMNVEV (reference sequence). The CDR3 is CASRPQGNQPQHF. As DNA, the CDR3 is TGTGCCAGCAGGCCCCAGGGTAATCAGCCCCAGCATTTT.

The chain couples TRBV7-3 to TRBJ2-1, with 9 bases lining up with TRBD2. V was clipped by 7 bases and J by 10 bases; unmatched bases: 14. The CDR3 has 15 residues. The germline V gene encodes CDR1 SGHTA and CDR2 FQGTGA. The CDR3 region is CASTVVAGVRGEQFF. CDR3 bases: TGTGCCAGCACCGTTGTAGCGGGAGTTAGAGGGGAGCAGTTCTTC.